The 14 T cell receptor beta chains below come from one sample, sequenced in a study of OX40 agonist ivuxolimab in advanced cancers. The assay was immunoSEQ multiplex PCR, and TCRdb's table has in-frame clones only and misses some. The table lists tens of thousands of clones, around nine tenths of them singletons, with roughly 25% in the top ten. Sample: CD4+ or CD8+ T cells sorted from blood, taken in a trial of the OX40 agonist ivuxolimab. These receptors originate from an adult with an advanced solid tumor such as melanoma, head and neck, liver or kidney cancer.

This CDR3 is CASSSPLSGRTDTQYF. The CDR3 DNA is TGTGCCAGCAGCTCCCCCTTATCAGGGAGGACAGATACGCAGTATTTT. The chain recombines TRBV7-9 with TRBJ2-3; D is perhaps TRBD2 (6 bases). V was pared by 4 bases and J by 3 bases, with 17 bases between. The germline gives CDR1 SEHNR, CDR2 FQNEAQ (reference sequence). The CDR3 runs to 16 residues.

The table lists this clone with a few counts. As DNA, the CDR3 is TGTGCCAGCAGTATCGGGACAGGGGTCTCCTACGAGCAGTACTTC. It yields the protein CASSIGTGVSYEQYF. The chain is built from TRBV27 and TRBJ2-7, with TRBD1 matching over 10 bases. Germline CDR1 reads MNHEY; CDR2 reads SMNVEV (reference sequence). Trimming cost V 5 bases and J 0 bases; bases outside gene matches: 4. The CDR3 spans 15 residues.

The gene calls are TRBV19 and TRBJ1-4, with D perhaps TRBD1 (6 bases). The V end lost 3 bases, the J end lost 7 bases, and 15 bases lay between the germline ends. Germline CDR1 LNHDA, CDR2 SQIVND (reference sequence). There are 15 residues in the CDR3. The CDR3 nucleotides are TGTGCCAGTAGTATTACGGGGGGCTTACGTGAAAAACTGTTTTTT. Translating it yields CASSITGGLREKLFF.

V gene TRBV4-1 combines with J gene TRBJ2-2, with D possibly TRBD1 on 6 matching bases. V was trimmed by 1 base and J by 10 bases, leaving 16 bases between them. Germline V CDR1 and CDR2: MGHRA, YSYEKL. CDR3 size: 15 residues. CDR3 in amino acids: CASSQGAGVGEELFF. For the CDR3, the DNA is TGCGCCAGCAGCCAAGGGGCAGGGGTAGGTGAGGAGCTGTTTTTT.

The chain has TRBV11-2 and TRBJ2-3; D assignment may be TRBD1 or TRBD2 (6 bases each). CDR1 and CDR2 (germline): SGHAT, FQNNGV. The CDR3 sequence is 14 residues long. Trimming removed 5 bases at V and 4 bases at J, with 13 bases between. The CDR3 spells CASSLGGPPDTQYF. CDR3 nucleotide sequence: TGTGCCAGCAGCCTAGGGGGGCCGCCAGATACGCAGTATTTT.

The genes are TRBV6-1 and TRBJ2-1, with D perhaps TRBD2 (6 bases). The CDR3 is 14 residues long. In germline, CDR1 is MNHNS, CDR2 SASEGT. V lost 7 bases and J 7 bases, leaving 17 bases between the germline ends. CDR3 DNA sequence: TGTGCCAGCAAAACACGGGACTGGAAGAATGAGCAGTTCTTC. Translated, it gives CASKTRDWKNEQFF.

V gene TRBV28 combines with J gene TRBJ1-2; possible D gene TRBD1, 5 bases. Trimming cost V 3 bases and J 3 bases, with 14 bases left between them. The germline V gene encodes CDR1 MDHEN and CDR2 SYDVKM. The CDR3 consists of 15 residues. CDR3 in DNA: TGTGCCAGCAGTTTCTCCCCTAGAGGGGACTATGGCTACACCTTC. Encoded protein: CASSFSPRGDYGYTF.

V is TRBV5-6 and J is TRBJ2-2; 8 bases align to TRBD1. CDR3 size: 12 residues. V lost 4 bases, J lost 13 bases, and 6 bases stayed unmatched. Germline V gene sequence: CDR1 SGHDT, CDR2 YYEEEE. The CDR3 loop is CASSQDRVGLFF. In DNA, the CDR3 is TGTGCCAGCAGCCAGGACAGGGTCGGGCTGTTTTTT.

The chain is built from TRBV5-1 and TRBJ2-4; weak D call: TRBD1 (5 bases). The V and J ends lost 0 bases and 0 bases respectively, with 10 bases between them. CDR1 SGHRS and CDR2 YFSETQ come from the germline V gene. The CDR3 length is 16 residues. The CDR3 loop reads CASSLERGLAKNIQYF. CDR3 nucleotides: TGCGCCAGCAGCTTGGAAAGGGGCTTAGCCAAAAACATTCAGTACTTC.

This clone turned up a few times. V is TRBV4-1 and J is TRBJ1-4, with TRBD1 matching 7 bases. CDR3 length: 12 residues. J gave up 8 bases and V 11 bases, and 8 bases lay outside the gene matches. Germline CDR1 reads MGHRA; CDR2 reads YSYEKL. The CDR3 nucleotides read TGCGCCTCAGGGGGAGGGGACGAAAAACTGTTTTTT. It is translated as CASGGGDEKLFF.

The rearrangement uses TRBV27 and TRBJ2-1; 12 bases are a match to TRBD2. CDR1 MNHEY and CDR2 SMNVEV come from the germline V gene (reference sequence). The CDR3 is 13 amino acids. The trim removed 8 bases at V and 12 bases at J, leaving 8 bases unmatched. In nucleotides, the CDR3 is TGTGCCAGCGCGTCTAGCGGGAGGGCCGTGCAGTTCTTC. This sequence encodes CASASSGRAVQFF.

The V gene is TRBV4-1, the J gene TRBJ2-7, with D possibly being TRBD1 or TRBD2 (5 bases each). Trimming stripped 4 bases from V and 0 bases from J, with 10 bases between. Germline V CDR1 and CDR2: MGHRA, YSYEKL. The CDR3 contains 14 residues. The CDR3 sequence is CASSPRESSYEQYF. CDR3 in DNA: TGCGCCAGCAGCCCCAGGGAGAGCTCCTACGAGCAGTACTTC.

The gene calls are TRBV7-6 and TRBJ2-1, with TRBD2 as a possible D gene (6 bases). CDR1 SGHVS and CDR2 FNYEAQ come from the germline V gene. This CDR3 region has 16 residues. V lost 1 base and J 0 bases, leaving 10 bases between the germline ends. CDR3: CASSLVGGSSYNEQFF. CDR3 DNA: TGTGCCAGCAGCTTAGTTGGAGGGAGCTCCTACAATGAGCAGTTCTTC.

This sequence joins TRBV27 and TRBJ2-1; D tentatively fits TRBD1 or TRBD2 (6 bases each). This CDR3 has 13 residues. Germline CDR1 MNHEY, CDR2 SMNVEV (reference sequence). Deletions cut 1 base from V and 9 bases from J, with 10 bases between. As DNA, the CDR3 is TGTGCCAGCAGTTTATACGGGGGCGGTGAGCAGTTCTTC. The encoded protein is CASSLYGGGEQFF.